The count of the clone carrying this TCR beta chain is one. A much larger clone is a single base away; this may be a read error. The sample comes from a study of regulatory T cells in long-lasting Graves disease. With iRepertoire HTBI primers and Arm-PCR of CDR3 regions, TCR beta libraries were built. TCRdb used MiXCR to reprocess the multiplex PCR reads, holding one entry per CDR3 protein. This table holds around 400,000 distinct CDR3 sequences, about 15% found once. This sample's time point: newly diagnosed GD, antithyroid drugs for less than 3 months. From PBMCs, RNA was extracted and then used to make the TCR library. The patients included were those that came from an endocrinology department in Xi'an, China. The V end lost 8 bases, the J end lost 9 bases, and 21 bases lay between the germline ends. The CDR3 runs 14 residues. Germline-derived CDR1 and CDR2 are SGHRS and YFSETQ. The same sample was also studied in work on T cells in Graves' hyperthyroidism and ophthalmopathy. That study adds: In patients aged 18 to 65, hyperthyroidism was newly diagnosed, with duration under 2 months.

This chain links TRBV5-1 with TRBJ2-1, with a possible D match to TRBD2 (8 bases). The sample was peripheral blood mononuclear cells (PBMCs), taken at new diagnosis, from a patient treated with antithyroid drugs. The TCR was taken from a woman in her thirties or forties with Graves disease. The DNA for the CDR3 is TGCGCCAGTCGGGAGGGCCTGGCAGGGGGTGAGCAGTTCTTC. Its protein product is CASREGLAGGEQFF.